This T cell receptor (beta chain) was captured by sequencing in a study of CD8 T cells in Susac syndrome (dated by TCRdb to the late 2010s). For context, the study as a whole: Whether CD8+ T cell activation and differentiation in Susac syndrome was antigen driven was tested using repertoire sequencing.

RNA was extracted using the RNeasy kit, and roughly 0.45 to 1 microgram was reverse transcribed with random hexamers. The immunoSEQ multiplex PCR assay, covering 54 Vbeta and 13 Jbeta segments, was used to amplify TCR beta CDR3 regions. PCR amplification bias was corrected by using a synthetic template baseline for primer optimization and computational correction. The paper's processing steps were these. Reads were assigned to V, D and J genes according to IMGT and analyzed in immunoSEQ Analyzer, with only productive sequences retained. Clonality was calculated as one minus the Shannon entropy normalized by log2 of the number of productive unique sequences. Public and private clones were assessed among the 100 most prevalent clones of each patient and control. Susac-specific clones were defined as absent from healthy and MS cohorts, 1052 published viral clones and other ImmuneACCESS disease sequences. Using fastp at Q25 and MiXCR, TCRdb reprocessed the public reads and kept productive beta chains. CDR3 protein sequences are deduplicated, and each keeps its most common genes and DNA. The V and J calls here are based on TCRdb, not the publication. This sample holds about 200,000 distinct CDR3 sequences; about 95% were observed only once. Roughly 0.094% of the sample rests with the top ten.

The germline V gene (reference sequence) gives CDR1 as SGHNT and CDR2 as YYREEE. V is cut back by 4 bases and J by 9 bases, with 10 bases in the junction unmatched. Its CDR3 holds 14 amino acids, cysteine through phenylalanine. The read is trimmed to its CDR3 DNA, 42 bases read in frame from base 1. As regards this clonotype: Its cognate antigen has yet to be identified. No much larger clonotype is one base removed from it; base qualities were not supplied.

Study-level results and caveats: The number of individuals in the TCR sequencing and HLA analysis was recognized as being relatively small.

Peripheral blood CD8+ and CD4+ T cells from healthy donors, Susac syndrome patients and multiple sclerosis patients were profiled by high-throughput TCR beta sequencing. Multiple sclerosis controls were treatment-naive patients with stable or active relapsing-remitting disease fulfilling revised McDonald criteria. Bulk CD8+ and CD4+ T cells were purified magnetically by negative isolation, whereas CD8+ TEMRA cells were enriched by FACS. Blood was collected in EDTA tubes and processed within 24 hours, with PBMCs isolated through density gradient centrifugation. PBMCs destined for TCR sequencing were cryopreserved in liquid nitrogen and later thawed in a 37 °C water bath. Purity of sorted or isolated CD4+, CD8+ and CD8+ TEMRA cells was at least 90%.

The receptor chain draws on TRBV5-4 and TRBJ2-1, and 7 junction bases match TRBD1. The material sequenced was CD4+ T cells from PBMCs. The sequence came from a human donor with multiple sclerosis. The nucleotide sequence reads TGTGCCAGCAGCGAAGGGACAGTGGATGGTGAGCAGTTCTTC. Translated, this is CASSEGTVDGEQFF.